This TCR beta chain was profiled in a study of technical replicates of blood from several donors. TCRdb's copy holds only in-frame clones and misses some; the assay was immunoSEQ multiplex PCR. The sample consists of 100,000 or so clones, approximately 93% of them appearing once. With regard to this clone: One junction end does not reproduce the germline sequence, and a read error may be involved.

This receptor was obtained from a human donor in good health. Sequenced material: T cells isolated from PBMCs.

The CDR3 is CASSSGTGSSEQYF. The CDR3 coding sequence is TGTGCCAGCAGCTCCGGGACAGGGTCCTCCGAGCAGTACTTC. The gene calls are TRBV28 and TRBJ2-7; 9 bases are shared with TRBD1. Germline assignment: CDR1 MDHEN and CDR2 SYDVKM. The CDR3 length is 14 residues.